The 27 T cell receptor beta chains in this list originate from one sample, sequenced in a study of blood T cells in healthy people across ages. Together with a sample-barcoded 5' primer, a J-beta primer mix was included in a second PCR lasting about 6 to 11 cycles. One entry per CDR3 protein results from TCRdb running MiXCR on the 5' RACE reads. In the table there are 1.5 million to 2 million distinct CDR3 sequences, 30% to 40% of which are singletons. Sequenced: blood. The receptors stem from a human donor in good health.

The rearrangement uses TRBV7-2 and TRBJ2-7, with 12 nucleotides matching TRBD2. CDR1 SGHTA and CDR2 FQGNSA come from the germline V gene. The CDR3 is 17 amino acids. The J segment lost 2 bases and the V segment lost 5 bases, leaving 10 bases of the junction unmatched. CDR3 amino acids: CASSDPGLAGTPYEQYF. DNA of the CDR3: TGTGCCAGCAGCGACCCCGGACTAGCGGGAACACCCTACGAGCAGTACTTC.

This clonotype was counted only a few times. One end of the junction is discordant with germline, which a read error may explain. The chain carries TRBV18 and TRBJ2-7; D is possibly TRBD1 or TRBD2 (6 bases each). The CDR3 sequence is 16 residues long. The V gene's germline CDR1 is KGHSH and CDR2 LQKENI. CDR3 protein: CAGSPPGAASTYEQYF. In DNA form, the CDR3 reads TGTGCCGGCTCACCACCGGGGGCGGCAAGCACCTACGAGCAGTACTTC.

V usage is TRBV10-3 and J usage is TRBJ1-5, with D perhaps matching TRBD1 (6 bases). Germline-derived CDR1 and CDR2 are ENHRY and SYGVKD. This CDR3 is built from 15 residues. Trimming stripped 3 bases from V and 0 bases from J, with 9 bases between. DNA for the CDR3: TGTGCCATCAGTGAACAGGGAAATAGCAATCAGCCCCAGCATTTT. Its protein product is CAISEQGNSNQPQHF.

The J gene is TRBJ2-3, the V gene TRBV5-1, with D possibly matching TRBD2 (6 bases). Germline values: CDR1 SGHRS, CDR2 YFSETQ. V lost 4 bases to trimming and J lost 0 bases, with 12 bases between them. There are 15 residues in the CDR3. The CDR3 loop is CASSAGTASTDTQYF. The CDR3 DNA reads as TGCGCCAGCAGCGCGGGGACTGCTAGCACAGATACGCAGTATTTT.

The chain links TRBV7-2 to TRBJ2-7; 7 nucleotides agree with TRBD2. Germline lookup yields CDR1 SGHTA and CDR2 FQGNSA. The CDR3 has 16 residues. With 1 base clipped from V and 2 bases from J, the junction kept 8 bases outside the gene matches. CDR3 nucleotides: TGTGCCAGCAGCTTAGTAGACCGGGACTATACCTACGAGCAGTACTTC. Its translation: CASSLVDRDYTYEQYF.

The chain uses TRBV7-2 and TRBJ1-3; D ambiguous. The germline CDR1 and CDR2 sequences are SGHTA and FQGNSA. V was cut by 5 bases and J by 4 bases, with 9 bases left in between. This CDR3 region has 13 residues. The CDR3 loop is CASSLMAGNTIYF. For the CDR3, the DNA is TGTGCCAGCAGCCTTATGGCCGGAAACACCATATATTTT.

The J gene is TRBJ1-4, the V gene TRBV4-1; maybe TRBD1 (6 bases). Germline values: CDR1 MGHRA, CDR2 YSYEKL. The CDR3 is made up of 14 amino acids. Trimming shortened V by 2 bases and J by 8 bases, and 12 bases separated the two germline ends. Here the CDR3 reads CASSQSGVEEKLFF. CDR3 nucleotides: TGCGCCAGCAGCCAATCAGGGGTTGAGGAAAAACTGTTTTTT.

The chain combines TRBV3-1 with TRBJ2-7; 8 bases line up with TRBD2. J was trimmed by 1 base and V by 2 bases; bases with no gene match: 7. The CDR3 spans 16 residues. Germline loops: CDR1 LGHDT, CDR2 YNNKEL (reference sequence). For the CDR3, the DNA is TGTGCCAGCAGCCAACTGGGCGGGAGGCAATCCTACGAGCAGTACTTC. Its translation is CASSQLGGRQSYEQYF.

The gene calls are TRBV7-2 and TRBJ2-7, with 9 bases lining up with TRBD1. The assigned J gene may be wrong: the sequence end matches TRBJ2-5 better. The germline V gene has CDR1 SGHTA and CDR2 FQGNSA. This CDR3 is 18 amino acids long. This CDR3 is CASSPTFYVGGQGETQYF. Here the CDR3 DNA reads TGTGCCAGCAGCCCCACATTTTACGTCGGGGGACAGGGAGAGACCCAGTACTTC.

This chain uses TRBV20-1 with TRBJ1-1; TRBD1 agrees at 7 bases. The germline gives CDR1 DFQATT, CDR2 SNEGSKA (reference sequence). The CDR3 loop spans 15 amino acids. Trimming removed 3 bases from V and 1 base from J; junction bases left unmatched: 8. CDR3 DNA sequence: TGCAGTGCTAGGAGAAGAGACAGGGCGAACACTGAAGCTTTCTTT. Translating gives CSARRRDRANTEAFF.

This clonotype appeared a few times. The rearrangement uses TRBV5-1 and TRBJ2-7; D might be TRBD1 (6 bases). The germline V and J ends were trimmed by 4 bases and 0 bases, with 17 bases remaining between them. Germline CDR1 reads SGHRS; CDR2 reads YFSETQ. The CDR3 has 16 amino acids. The CDR3 DNA reads as TGCGCCAGCAGCCCGGGGCAGGGGCCGAGCTCCTACGAGCAGTACTTC. Protein: CASSPGQGPSSYEQYF.

This clonotype has more than one count but fewer than ten. V usage is TRBV29-1 and J usage is TRBJ2-1; TRBD2 agrees at 12 bases. CDR1 SQVTM and CDR2 ANQGSEA come from the germline V gene. Trimming at V came to 3 bases and at J to 9 bases, leaving 6 bases not matched to a gene. The CDR3 covers 14 residues. CDR3 nucleotide sequence: TGCAGCGTTGATCCTAGCGGGGGGGCAATTGAGCAGTTCTTC. This sequence encodes CSVDPSGGAIEQFF.

V gene TRBV4-3 combines with J gene TRBJ2-1, with 8 bases aligning to TRBD2. With V trimmed by 0 bases and J by 4 bases, 11 bases remained unmatched. The CDR3 has 18 residues. Germline values: CDR1 LGHNA, CDR2 YSLEER. CDR3 DNA: TGCGCCAGCAGCCAAGATCTCTGGGCGGGGGGTCCGTACAATGAGCAGTTCTTC. It specifies CASSQDLWAGGPYNEQFF.

This clonotype was counted only a few times. The chain uses TRBV7-8 and TRBJ2-3; perhaps D is TRBD1 or TRBD2 (6 bases each). The CDR3 contains 14 residues. V shed 7 bases and J shed 0 bases, with 11 bases lying between them. From germline, CDR1 is SGHVS and CDR2 FQNEAQ. CDR3 protein: CASIGGLSTDTQYF. CDR3 nucleotide sequence: TGTGCCAGCATCGGGGGCTTAAGCACAGATACGCAGTATTTT.

The V gene is TRBV4-3, the J gene TRBJ1-2, with no clear D. Trimming cost V 5 bases and J 3 bases, with 16 bases left between them. CDR1 and CDR2 (germline): LGHNA, YSLEER. This CDR3 comprises 15 residues. The CDR3 coding sequence is TGCGCCAGCAGCTATAAAAATGAGGGCCACTATGGCTACACCTTC. It is translated as CASSYKNEGHYGYTF.

This clonotype came up many times. This chain links TRBV9 with TRBJ2-6; a weak D match, TRBD1 (6 bases). The CDR3 is made up of 16 amino acids. Germline V gene data show CDR1 as SGDLS and CDR2 as YYNGEE. V was cut by 4 bases and J by 2 bases, with 13 bases left in between. CDR3: CASSPYGTTGANVLTF. CDR3 DNA sequence: TGTGCCAGCAGCCCATACGGGACAACTGGGGCCAACGTCCTGACTTTC.

The chain links TRBV5-1 to TRBJ1-1, with D possibly TRBD1 on 6 matching bases. The CDR3 has 14 amino acids. Germline assignment: CDR1 SGHRS and CDR2 YFSETQ. Between the trimmed V and J ends, which lost 5 bases and 1 base, there was a span of 12 bases. The CDR3 DNA reads as TGCGCCAGCAGTAGGGGGAGTTGGAACACTGAAGCTTTCTTT. It encodes CASSRGSWNTEAFF.

V and J are TRBV7-9 and TRBJ1-1; 9 positions match TRBD1. Losses at the gene ends were 5 bases for V and 6 bases for J; bases not matched to a gene: 4. This CDR3 is 13 amino acids long. The germline V gene encodes CDR1 SEHNR and CDR2 FQNEAQ (reference sequence). CDR3 bases: TGTGCCAGCAGCACAGGGACAGGGCCTGAAGCTTTCTTT. Its translation: CASSTGTGPEAFF.

This clonotype came up a few times. The junction shows a germline mismatch at one end, possibly a read error. J is TRBJ2-1 and V is TRBV7-9; 15 bases align to TRBD2. Germline V CDR1 and CDR2: SEHNR, FQNEAQ (reference sequence). The CDR3 is made up of 17 amino acids. CDR3 DNA: TGTGCCAGCAGCCCGGGGACTAGCGGGGGGACCAACAACGAGCAGTTCTTC. Translating it yields CASSPGTSGGTNNEQFF.

This clonotype was detected once. A read error is possible here, since a much larger clone lies one base away. The V gene is TRBV7-2, the J gene TRBJ1-5; possibly TRBD1 for D (5 bases). V was cut by 1 base and J by 6 bases, with 7 bases left in between. The CDR3 has 13 amino acids. CDR1 is SGHTA and CDR2 is FQGNSA in the germline V gene. CDR3 loop: CASSLEGIQPQHF. CDR3 nucleotide sequence: TGTGCCAGCAGCTTAGAGGGGATTCAGCCCCAGCATTTT.

The chain uses TRBV6-2 or TRBV6-3 and TRBJ1-5; D gene unclear. The CDR3 covers 14 residues. V gave up 7 bases and J gave up 6 bases, with 16 bases separating them. Germline V lookup: CDR1 MNHEY, CDR2 SVGEGT. As DNA, the CDR3 is TGTGCCAGCACCCCAAAGGGAGGAGCTCAGCCCCAGCATTTT. Translation: CASTPKGGAQPQHF.

The rearrangement links TRBV5-4 to TRBJ1-2, with D perhaps TRBD1 (6 bases). V was pared by 4 bases and J by 3 bases, with 10 bases between. The germline gives CDR1 SGHNT, CDR2 YYREEE (reference sequence). The CDR3 covers 13 residues. The CDR3 reads CASSDDRYYGYTF. The CDR3 nucleotides are TGTGCCAGCAGCGATGACAGGTACTATGGCTACACCTTC.

V gene TRBV12-3 or TRBV12-4 combines with J gene TRBJ2-1; 9 bases fit TRBD1. This CDR3 has 14 residues. The V segment lost 4 bases and the J segment 9 bases; nucleotides outside the gene matches: 7. The chain's CDR3 is CASSWDRVKGEQFF. The CDR3 coding sequence is TGTGCCAGCAGTTGGGACAGGGTAAAAGGTGAGCAGTTCTTC.

This clonotype was picked up a small number of times. The CDR3 DNA reads as TGCAGTGCTAGAGATTACGAGACTGAGCGGGGGGACACAGATACGCAGTATTTT. This encodes CSARDYETERGDTDTQYF. The rearrangement links TRBV20-1 to TRBJ2-3, with 9 bases that match TRBD2. Germline V gene sequence: CDR1 DFQATT, CDR2 SNEGSKA (reference sequence). The CDR3 sequence is 18 residues long. The junction had 12 bases not matched to a gene; V was cut back by 0 bases and J by 2 bases.

The CDR3 here is CASSLGSEAGPDYGYTF. CDR3 coding DNA: TGTGCCAGCAGCTTAGGTTCCGAGGCCGGACCAGACTATGGCTACACCTTC. The genes are TRBV7-9 and TRBJ1-2, with D unclear. The CDR3 is made up of 17 amino acids. Trimming cost V 1 base and J 3 bases, with 18 bases left between them. Germline V gene sequence: CDR1 SEHNR, CDR2 FQNEAQ (reference sequence).

The V gene is TRBV20-1, the J gene TRBJ1-1; D remains ambiguous. Germline values: CDR1 DFQATT, CDR2 SNEGSKA (reference sequence). The CDR3 totals 14 residues. V was shortened by 3 bases and J by 2 bases, with 13 bases between the two germline ends. The DNA of the CDR3 is TGCAGTGCTAGGCCCATTAACCGAAACACTGAAGCTTTCTTT. It is translated as CSARPINRNTEAFF.

This clonotype has just a few counts. The CDR3 DNA is TGTGCCAGCAGCTTCAAGGGAGGGGGAGGCTACACCTTC. This translates into CASSFKGGGGYTF. The genes are TRBV7-3 and TRBJ1-2, with D tentatively TRBD1 (6 bases). Per germline, CDR1 SGHTA and CDR2 FQGTGA. The CDR3 extends over 13 amino acids. Trimming removed 3 bases at V and 8 bases at J, with 13 bases between.